This T cell receptor (beta chain) was observed in a study of blood T cells in healthy people across ages. General observations from the study: Total diversity from one million sequenced T cells was likely underestimated.

To note about this clonotype: Its antigen is not identified. The junction does not match germline at one end; this may be a read error.

Germline V lookup: CDR1 SGHTA, CDR2 FQGNSA. The CDR3 length is 12 residues. With a J-beta primer mix and a sample-barcoded 5' primer, a second PCR ran about 7 to 11 cycles. Each CDR3 protein is one row after TCRdb ran MiXCR on the 5' RACE reads. The table includes around 800,000 distinct CDR3 sequences, roughly 24% detected once. This sample was also put to use in a study of T cells of mothers and their children.

The TCR was taken from a boy younger than 18 in good health. The chain joins TRBV7-2 to TRBJ2-5; the D is unclear. The sample consisted of blood. The CDR3 loop is CGSSLHTETQYF. The CDR3 DNA sequence: TGTGGCAGCAGCCTACACACGGAGACCCAGTACTTC.